This TCR beta chain was identified during a study of T cells in Graves' hyperthyroidism and ophthalmopathy. Study results and limitations: The model anticipated ophthalmopathy a median 6.5 months pre-onset.

Template material for amplifying TCR beta CDR3 regions consisted of RNA transcripts. RT-PCR in the first round (using the HTBI primer set) targeted the TCR CDR3. TCRdb independently ran MiXCR on the multiplex PCR reads; one entry per CDR3 protein. The sample consists of a few hundred thousand distinct CDR3 sequences, around 42% of them appearing once. Trimming took off 3 bases at V and 2 bases at J, with 12 bases between the two ends. The CDR3 contains 14 residues. Germline CDR1 is SGHRS and CDR2 is YFSETQ. This clonotype was found many times. Its antigen is currently unknown. The chain joins TRBV5-1 to TRBJ2-7; D perhaps matches TRBD2 (6 bases). The sample comprised peripheral blood or thyroid tissue (not recorded which). The sequence came from an adult woman with Graves' disease, either hyperthyroidism or ophthalmopathy (not recorded which). CDR3 residues: CASSYQTGAYEQYF. The CDR3 nucleotides are TGCGCCAGCAGCTACCAGACGGGGGCCTACGAGCAGTACTTC.